This T cell receptor (beta chain) is from a study of OX40 agonist ivuxolimab in advanced cancers. Describing the broader study: Ivuxolimab, which targeted the costimulatory receptor OX40 (CD134), was an agonistic, fully human IgG2 monoclonal antibody. Intravenous ivuxolimab was administered to patients every 2 weeks at six dose levels: 0.01, 0.1, 0.3, 1.5, 3 and 10 mg/kg. Of the approximately 50 dose-escalation patients, hepatocellular carcinoma was present in 19, melanoma in approximately 15, renal cell carcinoma in 9 and head and neck cancer in 9. In the dose-escalation cohort, more than 80% of patients were male, and the mean age was around 65 years with a range of about 20 to 80. Patients were allowed to have had prior anti-PD-1, anti-PD-L1 or anti-CTLA-4 therapy, and approximately 37% of the dose-escalation patients had been treated with checkpoint inhibitors. Three dose-escalation patients achieved partial responses, one with hepatocellular carcinoma and two with cutaneous melanoma. The purpose of peripheral TCRbeta sequencing was to test whether ivuxolimab changed TCR sequence diversity and led to clonal T-cell expansion. The paper reports the monotherapy dose-escalation portion (N of about 50 patients) of the phase I ivuxolimab trial.

V and J are truncated by 2 bases and 5 bases respectively, leaving an intervening sequence of 9 bases. Taken from cysteine to phenylalanine, the CDR3 has 13 residues. The only DNA kept is the CDR3, 39 bases in frame from the first base. CDR1 and CDR2, looked up from the germline V gene, are SGHTA and FQGNSA. General study outcomes and caveats: In the 0.1-3.0 mg/kg groups, partial responders were among the patients with the lowest normalized peripheral clonal expansion, particularly in CD8+ T cells. Low levels of normalized T-cell clonal expansion were also shown by some nonresponding patients. At doses of 0.1 to 3.0 mg/kg, clonal expansion of both CD4+ and CD8+ blood T cells was observed from baseline to week 6. After ivuxolimab, expanded clones were on average more numerous among CD8+ T cells than among CD4+ T cells. The antigen specificity of the peripheral T cells that underwent clonal expansion was not determined.

Genomic DNA was extracted from sorted cells for sequencing of the TCRbeta CDR3 region. The immunoSEQ Assay was used for sequencing of TCRbeta CDR3 regions. What TCRdb holds here is the immuneACCESS table cut down to in-frame rearrangements. Part of the clones is not present; checked against another copy, under half of the missing clones reflect an unresolved V gene, and the others are unexplained. The sample records 18,000 or so clones, about 90% of which are singletons. The ten largest make up roughly a third of the sample. Notes on this clone: It lacks a known antigen. Nothing much larger sits one base from this clone, and base qualities are not available.

The trial excluded patients who had a history of autoimmune disease or who were on systemic immunosuppression. In every dose cohort, peripheral blood was drawn for TCR sequencing at baseline, cycle 4 day 1, and cycle 7 day 1. The samples were taken from a phase I, first-in-human, multicenter, open-label dose-escalation trial of ivuxolimab. Adults with locally advanced or metastatic head and neck squamous cell, hepatocellular, melanoma or renal cell carcinoma were enrolled in the trial. CD4+ and CD8+ T cells were sorted separately from peripheral blood before TCR sequencing. Sequences were derived from CD4+ or CD8+ T cells sorted from blood, sampled in a trial of the OX40 agonist ivuxolimab. This TCR was sampled from an adult with an advanced solid tumor such as melanoma, head and neck, liver or kidney cancer. The rearrangement combines TRBV7-2 with TRBJ1-2; the D gene remains uncertain. The CDR3 protein is CASSLPTRYGYTF. The base sequence is TGTGCCAGCAGCTTACCCACTAGATATGGCTACACCTTC.